This TCR beta chain was documented in a study of shared clonotypes between healthy human individuals. Study-wide points: Apart from blood, nothing was sampled; tissue repertoires likely differ. Approximately 4.9% of naive CD4 clonotypes were shared across several donors. The study drew on few donors, limiting represented genetic and exposure-history diversity. The four-donor shared clonotypes exceeded non-shared clonotypes in generation probability, with non-shared ones scoring lower.

Naive CD8 isolation took CD45RO-negative cells positively selected for CCR7 and excluded terminally differentiated effector memory CD45RA+ cells. To note about this clone: As yet, its antigen is unknown.

The protocol was immunoSEQ multiplex PCR, while the TCRdb copy is restricted to in-frame clones and leaves out a portion. The repertoire holds about 2,200,000 clones, with approximately 94% as singletons. This CDR3 is built from 15 residues. Germline V gives CDR1 MGHRA, CDR2 YSYEKL. V dropped 3 bases and J dropped 5 bases, with 14 bases sitting between them. The sequence came from a man younger than 30 in good health. Some clones in this sample may be carry-over from other donors' samples. This chain joins TRBV4-1 and TRBJ2-1; maybe TRBD2 (6 bases). Sequencing used naive CD8+ T cells from PBMCs. CDR3 sequence: CASSQTGASDNEQFF. In DNA form, the CDR3 reads TGCGCCAGCAGCCAGACGGGAGCCAGCGACAATGAGCAGTTCTTC.